This TCR beta chain was captured in a study of neurological immune-mediated disorders. Trimming took 5 bases from V and 4 from J, leaving 17 bases between them. The CDR3 runs to 15 residues. Germline V gene lookup returns CDR1 MNHEY and CDR2 SVGAGI. Points from the study as a whole: None of the CDR3 amino acid sequences of expanded clones were shared across subjects, and this suggested private repertoires in all groups. The level of TCR clonal expansion was highest in patients with HTLV-1-associated myelopathy and lowest in multiple sclerosis, where it fell below the level seen in healthy controls.

This clonotype was detected ten times or more. Its antigen is unknown. The cDNA was synthesized by means of template-switch 5'RACE, which was carried out with 10-nucleotide random UMIs. TCRdb processed the 5' RACE reads anew with MiXCR; each CDR3 protein has one entry. The sample includes some 79,000 distinct CDR3 sequences, 12% to 15% of them seen just once. Sequenced sample: PBMCs. The V call is TRBV6-5, the J call TRBJ1-1, with D possibly matching TRBD1 (5 bases). This clonotype was obtained from a woman aged 45-59 years in good health. The CDR3 bases are TGTGCCAGCAGTCGTATTCGGGGGTTTATCACTGAAGCTTTCTTT. This encodes CASSRIRGFITEAFF.